This T cell receptor beta chain is from a study of siplizumab effects on memory and regulatory T cells. Study results and caveats: Proliferating Tregs' suppressive function in siplizumab cultures went unconfirmed. No more than a minor fraction of alloreactive clones could be traced back to unstimulated subsets. An assignable phenotype, naive or memory, was missing from roughly 76-95% of proliferating CD4+ or CD8+ clones.

Per sample, 10^5 or so TCR templates underwent assay. TCRdb's table, derived via immunoSEQ multiplex PCR, lists solely in-frame clones and lacks some. Counted here are tens of thousands of clones, around 90% occurring once; the ten biggest clones make up around 1.6%. Trimming took off 9 bases at V and 4 bases at J, with 10 bases between the two ends. The germline gives CDR1 LNHDA, CDR2 SQIVND (reference sequence). This CDR3 has 11 residues. As concerns this clone: The antigen is unknown.

The chain is built from TRBV19 and TRBJ2-7; D is possibly TRBD1 (6 bases). Sequenced: Tregs sorted from blood. The origin of this receptor is a human donor in good health. CDR3 in amino acids: CASRRGYEQYF. The CDR3, as DNA: TGTGCCAGCCGCAGGGGTTACGAGCAGTACTTC.